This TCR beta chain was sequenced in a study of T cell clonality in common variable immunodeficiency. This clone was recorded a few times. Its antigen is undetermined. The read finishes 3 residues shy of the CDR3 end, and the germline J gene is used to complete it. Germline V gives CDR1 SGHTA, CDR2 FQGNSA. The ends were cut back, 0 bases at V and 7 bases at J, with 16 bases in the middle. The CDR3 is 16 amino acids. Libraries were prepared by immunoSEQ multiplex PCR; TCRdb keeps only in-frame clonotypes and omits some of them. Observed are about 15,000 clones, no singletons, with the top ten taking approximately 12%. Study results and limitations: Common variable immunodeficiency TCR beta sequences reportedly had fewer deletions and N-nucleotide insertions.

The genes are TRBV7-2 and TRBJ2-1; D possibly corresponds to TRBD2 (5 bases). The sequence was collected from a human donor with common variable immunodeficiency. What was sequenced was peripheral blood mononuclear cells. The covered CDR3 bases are TGTGCCAGCAGCTTAGCTGGCCTAGCTCATCAGAATGAG. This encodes CASSLAGLAHQNE. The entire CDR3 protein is CASSLAGLAHQNEQFF.